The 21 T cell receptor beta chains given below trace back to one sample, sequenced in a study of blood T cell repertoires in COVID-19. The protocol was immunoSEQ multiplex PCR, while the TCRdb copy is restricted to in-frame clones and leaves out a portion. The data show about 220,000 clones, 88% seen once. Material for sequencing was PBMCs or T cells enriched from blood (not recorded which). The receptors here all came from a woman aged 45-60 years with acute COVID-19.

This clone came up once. CDR3 amino acids: CASSQGQNYGYTF. The CDR3 nucleotides are TGTGCCAGCAGCCAGGGACAGAACTATGGCTACACCTTC. V gene TRBV9 combines with J gene TRBJ1-2; TRBD1 matches at 7 bases. The CDR3 sequence is 13 residues long. CDR1 and CDR2 (germline): SGDLS, YYNGEE. J gave up 2 bases and V 4 bases, and 2 bases lay outside the gene matches. Together with reference TRBV9 and TRBJ1-2, the CDR3 gives the full variable domain: DSGVTQTPKHLITATGQRVTLRCSPRSGDLSVYWYQQSLDQGLQFLIQYYNGEERAKGNILERFSAQQFPDLHSELNLSSLELGDSALYFCASSQGQNYGYTFGSGTRLTVV.

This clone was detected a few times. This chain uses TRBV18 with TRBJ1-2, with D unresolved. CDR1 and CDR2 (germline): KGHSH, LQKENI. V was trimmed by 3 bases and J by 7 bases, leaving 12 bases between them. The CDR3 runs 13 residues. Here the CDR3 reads CASSPNHGRGYTF. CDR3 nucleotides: TGTGCCAGCTCACCTAATCACGGTCGTGGCTACACCTTC.

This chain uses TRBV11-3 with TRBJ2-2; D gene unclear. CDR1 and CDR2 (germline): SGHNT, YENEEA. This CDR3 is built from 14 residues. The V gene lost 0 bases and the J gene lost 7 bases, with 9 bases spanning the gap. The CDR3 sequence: CASSLDTRYGELFF. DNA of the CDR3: TGTGCCAGCAGCTTAGATACCCGGTACGGGGAGCTGTTTTTT.

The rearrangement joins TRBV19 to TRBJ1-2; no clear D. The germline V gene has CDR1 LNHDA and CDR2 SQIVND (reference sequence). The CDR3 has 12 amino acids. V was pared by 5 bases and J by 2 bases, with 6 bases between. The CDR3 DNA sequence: TGTGCCAGTAGTCCCCGGAACTATGGCTACACCTTC. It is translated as CASSPRNYGYTF.

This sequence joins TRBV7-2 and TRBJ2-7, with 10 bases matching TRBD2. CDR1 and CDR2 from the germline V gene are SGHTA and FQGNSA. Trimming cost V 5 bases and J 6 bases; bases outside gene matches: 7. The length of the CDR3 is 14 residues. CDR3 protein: CASSRTSGSGEQYF. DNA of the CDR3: TGTGCCAGCAGCCGGACTAGCGGTTCAGGCGAGCAGTACTTC.

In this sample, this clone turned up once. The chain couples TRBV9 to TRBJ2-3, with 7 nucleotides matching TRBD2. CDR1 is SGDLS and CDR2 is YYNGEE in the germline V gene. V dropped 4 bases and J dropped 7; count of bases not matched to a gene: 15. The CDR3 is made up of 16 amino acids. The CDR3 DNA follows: TGTGCCAGCAGCACCAAACTAGCGAGGAGTCGTCATACGCAGTATTTT. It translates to CASSTKLARSRHTQYF.

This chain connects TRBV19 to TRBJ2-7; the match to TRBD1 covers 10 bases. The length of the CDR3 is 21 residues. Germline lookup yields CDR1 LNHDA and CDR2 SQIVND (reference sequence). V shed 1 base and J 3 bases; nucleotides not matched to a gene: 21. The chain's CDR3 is CASSIASDRGPTRERSYEQYF. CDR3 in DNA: TGTGCCAGTAGTATAGCCTCCGACAGGGGGCCCACCCGGGAAAGAAGCTACGAGCAGTACTTC.

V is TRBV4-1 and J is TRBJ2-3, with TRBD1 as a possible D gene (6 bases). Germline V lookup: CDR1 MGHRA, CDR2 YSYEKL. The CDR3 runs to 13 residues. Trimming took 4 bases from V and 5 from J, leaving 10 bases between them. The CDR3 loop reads CASSPGALDTQYF. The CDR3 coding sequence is TGCGCCAGCAGCCCAGGGGCCTTAGATACGCAGTATTTT.

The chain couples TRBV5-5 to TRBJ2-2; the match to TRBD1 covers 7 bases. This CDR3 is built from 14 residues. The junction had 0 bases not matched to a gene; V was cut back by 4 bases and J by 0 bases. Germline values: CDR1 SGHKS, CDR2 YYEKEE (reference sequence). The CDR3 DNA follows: TGTGCCAGCAGCACAGGGGCGAACACCGGGGAGCTGTTTTTT. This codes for CASSTGANTGELFF.

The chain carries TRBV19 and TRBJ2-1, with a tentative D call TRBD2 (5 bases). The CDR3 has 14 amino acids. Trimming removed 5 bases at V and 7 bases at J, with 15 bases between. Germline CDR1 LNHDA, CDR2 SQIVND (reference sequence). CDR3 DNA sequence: TGTGCCAGTAGTCTCGGGCCTCGGAGGAATGAGCAGTTCTTC. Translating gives CASSLGPRRNEQFF.

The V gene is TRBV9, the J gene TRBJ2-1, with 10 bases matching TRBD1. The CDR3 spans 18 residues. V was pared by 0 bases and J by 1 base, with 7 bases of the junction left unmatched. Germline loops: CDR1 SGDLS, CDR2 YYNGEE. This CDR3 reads CASSVATRTGGSYNEQFF. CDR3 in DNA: TGTGCCAGCAGCGTAGCTACGAGGACAGGGGGTTCCTACAATGAGCAGTTCTTC.

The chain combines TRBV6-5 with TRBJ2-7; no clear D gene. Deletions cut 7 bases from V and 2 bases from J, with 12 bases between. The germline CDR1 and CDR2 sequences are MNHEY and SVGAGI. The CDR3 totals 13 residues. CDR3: CASTTPVTYEQYF. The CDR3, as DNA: TGTGCCAGCACCACACCCGTGACCTACGAGCAGTACTTC.

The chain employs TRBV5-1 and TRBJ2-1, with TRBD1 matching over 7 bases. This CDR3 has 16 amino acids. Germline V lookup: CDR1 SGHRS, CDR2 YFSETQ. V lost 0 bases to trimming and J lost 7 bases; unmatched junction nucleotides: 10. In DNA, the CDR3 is TGCGCCAGCAGCTTGGGAGGGGGCGTTGAATTGAATGAGCAGTTCTTC. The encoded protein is CASSLGGGVELNEQFF.

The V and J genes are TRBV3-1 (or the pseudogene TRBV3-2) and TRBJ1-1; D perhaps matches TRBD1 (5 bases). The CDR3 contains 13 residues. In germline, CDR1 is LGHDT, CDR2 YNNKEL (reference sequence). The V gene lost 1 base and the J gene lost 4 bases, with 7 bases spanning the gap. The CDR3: CASSQGQFTEAFF. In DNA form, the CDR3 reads TGTGCCAGCAGCCAAGGACAGTTCACTGAAGCTTTCTTT.

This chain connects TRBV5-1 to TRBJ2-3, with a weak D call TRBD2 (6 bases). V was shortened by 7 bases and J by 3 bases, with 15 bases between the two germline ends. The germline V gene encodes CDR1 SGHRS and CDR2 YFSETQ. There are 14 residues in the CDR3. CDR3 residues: CASSRDGGTDTQYF. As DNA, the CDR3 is TGCGCCAGCTCGAGGGACGGAGGGACAGATACGCAGTATTTT.

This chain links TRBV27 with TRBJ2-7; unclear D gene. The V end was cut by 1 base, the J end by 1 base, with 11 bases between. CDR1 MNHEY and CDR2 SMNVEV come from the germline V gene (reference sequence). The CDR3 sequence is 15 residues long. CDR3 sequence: CASSLYAGRSYEQYF. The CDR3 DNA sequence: TGTGCCAGCAGTTTATACGCAGGCAGGTCCTACGAGCAGTACTTC.

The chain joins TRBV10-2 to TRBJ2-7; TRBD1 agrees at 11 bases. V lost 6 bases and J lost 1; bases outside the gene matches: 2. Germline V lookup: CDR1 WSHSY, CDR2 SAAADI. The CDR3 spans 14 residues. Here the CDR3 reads CASRGTGGSYEQYF. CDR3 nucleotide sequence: TGCGCCAGCAGGGGGACAGGGGGGTCCTACGAGCAGTACTTC.

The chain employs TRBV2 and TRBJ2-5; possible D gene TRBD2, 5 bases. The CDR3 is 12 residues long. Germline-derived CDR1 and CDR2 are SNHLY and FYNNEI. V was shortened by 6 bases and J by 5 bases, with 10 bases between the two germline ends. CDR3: CASRFPGETQYF. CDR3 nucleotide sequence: TGTGCCAGCAGATTCCCGGGGGAGACCCAGTACTTC. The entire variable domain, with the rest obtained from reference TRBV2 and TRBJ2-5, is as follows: EPEVTQTPSHQVTQMGQEVILRCVPISNHLYFYWYRQILGQKVEFLVSFYNNEISEKSEIFDDQFSVERPDGSNFTLKIRSTKLEDSAMYFCASRFPGETQYFGPGTRLLVL.

The DNA of the CDR3 is TGTGCCAGCAGCCAGTGGACAGGGCCGTACTACGAGCAGTACTTC. Protein product: CASSQWTGPYYEQYF. The J gene is TRBJ2-7, the V gene TRBV14; 8 bases align to TRBD1. Per the germline V gene, CDR1 is SGHDN and CDR2 is FVKESK. Trimming cost V 3 bases and J 3 bases; bases outside gene matches: 7. This CDR3 contains 15 residues.

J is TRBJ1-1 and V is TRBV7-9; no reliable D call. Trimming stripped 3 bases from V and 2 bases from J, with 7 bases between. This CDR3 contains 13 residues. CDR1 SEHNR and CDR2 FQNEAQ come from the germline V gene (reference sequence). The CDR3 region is CASSFQVNTEAFF. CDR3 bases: TGTGCCAGCAGCTTCCAGGTCAACACTGAAGCTTTCTTT.

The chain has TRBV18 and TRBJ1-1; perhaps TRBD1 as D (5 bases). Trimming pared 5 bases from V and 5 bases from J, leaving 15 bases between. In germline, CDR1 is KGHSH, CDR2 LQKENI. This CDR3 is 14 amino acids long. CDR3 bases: TGTGCCAGCTCAGGCTCGGGGGGGTTGACTGAAGCTTTCTTT. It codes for CASSGSGGLTEAFF. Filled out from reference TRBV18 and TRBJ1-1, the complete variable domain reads NAGVMQNPRHLVRRRGQEARLRCSPMKGHSHVYWYRQLPEEGLKFMVYLQKENIIDESGMPKERFSAEFPKEGPSILRIQQVVRGDSAAYFCASSGSGGLTEAFFGQGTRLTVV.